This T cell receptor beta chain was obtained from a study of a mutant IDH1 vaccine in newly diagnosed glioma. As regards this clone: Its antigen remains unknown.

Some clones are missing from TCRdb's copy, which holds only in-frame ones; the method was immunoSEQ multiplex PCR. Found here are 30,000 to 35,000 clones, about four fifths of them singletons; the top ten hold 20% to 25%. Time point defined: week 5, during vaccination. It was 300 ug of mutant IDH1 20-mer peptide that made up each vaccine dose, given with topical imiquimod. The sample here was PBMCs, taken from a glioma patient whose treatment included an IDH1 peptide vaccine. This receptor was taken from a man younger than 45 with glioma.

The CDR3: CASSFGGGEETQYF. The CDR3 nucleotides are TGTGCCAGCAGTTTCGGGGGAGGGGAAGAGACCCAGTACTTC. This chain links TRBV28 with TRBJ2-5, with 7 bases that match TRBD2. The CDR3 covers 14 residues. In germline, CDR1 is MDHEN, CDR2 SYDVKM. Unmatched junction bases numbered 4, after V lost 3 bases and J lost 3 bases.